These 32 T cell receptor beta chains originate from one sample sequenced in a study of early T cells in non-severe SARS-CoV-2 infection. MiXCR, run by TCRdb on the 5' RACE reads, gives a single entry per CDR3 protein. This table has fewer than 65,000 distinct CDR3 sequences, approximately 10% appearing once. The material sequenced was whole blood, taken at baseline. The origin of the receptors is an adult who was a healthcare worker with PCR-confirmed SARS-CoV-2 infection or an uninfected control (not recorded which).

This clonotype has more than one count but fewer than ten. The CDR3 nucleotides read TGCGCCAGCAGCCAAGATCTAGGACAGGGGATTGTCGACGAGCAGTACTTC. It encodes CASSQDLGQGIVDEQYF. V usage is TRBV4-1 and J usage is TRBJ2-7, with 9 bases aligning to TRBD1. Germline CDR1 and CDR2: MGHRA and YSYEKL. The CDR3 has 17 amino acids. With V trimmed by 0 bases and J by 5 bases, 11 bases remained unmatched.

V usage is TRBV24-1 and J usage is TRBJ2-3; D remains unclear. Trimming took off 3 bases at V and 5 bases at J, with 14 bases between the two ends. The germline CDR1 and CDR2 sequences are KGHDR and SFDVKD. The CDR3 consists of 15 residues. The CDR3 loop reads CATSDSRRAKDTQYF. CDR3 sequence (DNA): TGTGCCACCAGTGATAGTCGGCGAGCGAAAGATACGCAGTATTTT.

There are a few counts of this clonotype. V is TRBV7-2 and J is TRBJ2-7; D not resolved. The CDR3 loop spans 13 amino acids. V lost 3 bases, J lost 5 bases, and 11 bases lay in between. In germline, CDR1 is SGHTA, CDR2 FQGNSA. DNA of the CDR3: TGTGCCAGCAGCTTCAAAGCAGGTCACGAGCAGTACTTC. This translates into CASSFKAGHEQYF.

This clonotype was counted only a few times. One end of the junction is discordant with germline, which a read error may explain. The chain uses TRBV25-1 and TRBJ2-5; either TRBD1 or TRBD2 may fit D (6 bases each). CDR3 length: 13 residues. CDR1 is MGHDK and CDR2 is SYGVNS in the germline V gene. The CDR3: CASGEGGGETQYF. The CDR3 DNA is TGTGCCAGCGGTGAAGGGGGAGGAGAGACCCAGTACTTC.

This clonotype was detected many times. This chain connects TRBV6-5 to TRBJ2-7, with TRBD2 matching 8 bases. J lost 2 bases, V lost 4 bases, and 7 bases had no gene match. Germline CDR1 is MNHEY and CDR2 is SVGAGI. This CDR3 has 15 residues. DNA for the CDR3: TGTGCCAGCAGTTCCACTCAGCGGGGGACCTACGAGCAGTACTTC. Encoded protein: CASSSTQRGTYEQYF.

This clonotype has at least ten counts. In DNA form, the CDR3 reads TGCAGTGCTAGAACTATTTTCCCTAGCGGGAGGCAAGAGACCCAGTACTTC. Amino acid sequence: CSARTIFPSGRQETQYF. This sequence joins TRBV20-1 and TRBJ2-5; 11 bases fit TRBD2. The CDR3 loop spans 17 amino acids. The germline gives CDR1 DFQATT, CDR2 SNEGSKA (reference sequence). Trimming removed 2 bases from V and 2 bases from J; junction bases left unmatched: 10.

This clonotype was seen only a few times. The chain couples TRBV7-3 to TRBJ2-1; 8 nucleotides match TRBD2. V lost 5 bases and J lost 8; bases outside the gene matches: 5. CDR1 is SGHTA, CDR2 FQGTGA, per germline. The CDR3 is 13 amino acids. The CDR3 DNA sequence: TGTGCCAGCAGCCCCGGGGGGGCGGATGAGCAGTTCTTC. This sequence encodes CASSPGGADEQFF.

This clonotype was detected many times. The chain combines TRBV7-8 with TRBJ2-3; no definite D call. CDR1 is SGHVS, CDR2 FQNEAQ, per germline. The V gene lost 5 bases and the J gene lost 2 bases, with 8 bases spanning the gap. There are 13 residues in the CDR3. CDR3 coding DNA: TGTGCCAGCAGCGCCCTTCTCACAGATACGCAGTATTTT. Translating gives CASSALLTDTQYF.

This clonotype was recorded many times. This sequence joins TRBV29-1 and TRBJ2-3, with D tentatively TRBD2 (6 bases). Trimming pared 7 bases from V and 8 bases from J, leaving 22 bases between. CDR1 is SQVTM and CDR2 is ANQGSEA in the germline V gene. This CDR3 is built from 14 residues. The CDR3 region is CSGLAAARKSTQYF. The CDR3 DNA follows: TGCAGCGGCTTAGCGGCGGCGAGAAAGTCTACGCAGTATTTT.

V is TRBV7-9 and J is TRBJ2-6, with unresolved D. Germline loops: CDR1 SEHNR, CDR2 FQNEAQ (reference sequence). V gave up 4 bases and J gave up 4 bases, with 23 bases separating them. This CDR3 is 19 amino acids long. CDR3 coding DNA: TGTGCCAGCAGCTCCTTTCGGGCAGCGTTGATATCGGGGGCCAACGTCCTGACTTTC. Translated: CASSSFRAALISGANVLTF.

This clonotype came up a few times. The rearrangement links TRBV20-1 to TRBJ1-4; D ambiguous. Trimming shortened V by 5 bases and J by 7 bases, and 11 bases separated the two germline ends. Per the germline V gene, CDR1 is DFQATT and CDR2 is SNEGSKA (reference sequence). This CDR3 has 12 residues. The CDR3: CSAYRTVEKLFF. The CDR3, as DNA: TGCAGTGCTTATAGGACGGTTGAAAAACTGTTTTTT.

The sample holds a few counts of this clonotype. The chain carries TRBV10-3 and TRBJ1-1; TRBD1 aligns across 8 bases. The germline V gene encodes CDR1 ENHRY and CDR2 SYGVKD. The V segment lost 6 bases and the J segment 4 bases; nucleotides outside the gene matches: 4. The CDR3 has 13 residues. The CDR3 coding sequence is TGTGCCATCAGAGAACAGGGGGGCACTGAAGCTTTCTTT. Protein sequence: CAIREQGGTEAFF.

This clonotype has ten or more counts. The chain links TRBV3-1 to TRBJ2-7, with D unclear. The germline gives CDR1 LGHDT, CDR2 YNNKEL (reference sequence). This CDR3 comprises 12 residues. The germline V and J ends were trimmed by 3 bases and 1 base, with 4 bases remaining between them. CDR3 nucleotides: TGTGCCAGCAGCCAGTCATCCTACGAGCAGTACTTC. Translating it yields CASSQSSYEQYF.

Ten or more counts support this clonotype. The J gene is TRBJ1-6, the V gene TRBV6-5; TRBD1 agrees at 7 bases. Looked up from germline, CDR1 is MNHEY and CDR2 is SVGAGI. The length of the CDR3 is 16 residues. The trim removed 5 bases at V and 10 bases at J, leaving 14 bases unmatched. CDR3 DNA sequence: TGTGCCAGCAGTAAGACAGGGAGGGGGGTAGGATCACCCCTCCACTTT. Its protein is CASSKTGRGVGSPLHF.

J is TRBJ2-5 and V is TRBV7-9, with D hard to call. The CDR3 is 15 residues long. V shed 2 bases and J shed 1 base, with 11 bases lying between them. Germline-derived CDR1 and CDR2 are SEHNR and FQNEAQ (reference sequence). The CDR3 here is CASSLLSISQETQYF. The DNA for the CDR3 is TGTGCCAGCAGCTTATTGTCTATCTCCCAAGAGACCCAGTACTTC.

The V call is TRBV7-3, the J call TRBJ2-2; D unresolved. V gave up 1 base and J gave up 6 bases, with 6 bases separating them. The length of the CDR3 is 13 residues. Germline-derived CDR1 and CDR2 are SGHTA and FQGTGA. In nucleotides, the CDR3 is TGTGCCAGCAGCTTAATGTTATCCGGGGAGCTGTTTTTT. Residues: CASSLMLSGELFF.

The V call is TRBV27, the J call TRBJ2-3, with D possibly matching TRBD1 (5 bases). Deletions cut 5 bases from V and 2 bases from J, with 11 bases between. The CDR3 contains 14 residues. Germline values: CDR1 MNHEY, CDR2 SMNVEV (reference sequence). Here the CDR3 DNA reads TGTGCCAGCAGTCATCAGGGTCTCACAGATACGCAGTATTTT. It codes for CASSHQGLTDTQYF.

This clonotype was counted many times. The chain has TRBV7-3 and TRBJ1-2; TRBD1 is a possible D gene (6 bases). The V and J ends lost 4 bases and 5 bases respectively, with 20 bases between them. Germline values: CDR1 SGHTA, CDR2 FQGTGA. The CDR3 has 16 residues. CDR3 protein: CASSSHPGQGTYGYTF. DNA of the CDR3: TGTGCCAGCAGCTCACACCCGGGACAAGGTACTTATGGCTACACCTTC.

The table lists this clonotype with a few counts. This rearrangement joins TRBV30 to TRBJ1-6, with D possibly matching TRBD1 (5 bases). Germline V gene data show CDR1 as GTSNPN and CDR2 as SVGIG (reference sequence). The CDR3 extends over 13 amino acids. V was cut by 5 bases and J by 5 bases, with 10 bases left in between. The CDR3 loop is CAWGTANNSPLHF. In DNA, the CDR3 is TGTGCCTGGGGGACGGCCAATAATTCACCCCTCCACTTT.

The chain recombines TRBV28 with TRBJ2-6, with no clear D. V was clipped by 3 bases and J by 0 bases, with 9 bases between them. The CDR3 runs 16 residues. Germline CDR1 is MDHEN and CDR2 is SYDVKM. CDR3 nucleotides: TGTGCCAGCAGTTTCAGTTCAAGCTCTGGGGCCAACGTCCTGACTTTC. Its protein is CASSFSSSSGANVLTF.

V is TRBV6-2 or TRBV6-3 and J is TRBJ2-2, with 12 nucleotides matching TRBD2. Per germline, CDR1 MNHEY and CDR2 SVGEGT. CDR3 length equals 20 residues. Trimming took 7 bases from V and 0 from J; bases not matched to a gene: 15. CDR3 sequence reads: CASNPPPGTSGFANTGELFF. The DNA for the CDR3 is TGTGCCAGCAATCCCCCACCCGGGACTAGCGGGTTCGCGAACACCGGGGAGCTGTTTTTT.

This clonotype was counted at least ten times. V usage is TRBV6-6 and J usage is TRBJ1-1, with 8 bases lining up with TRBD1. The CDR3 consists of 14 residues. Per the germline V gene, CDR1 is MNHNY and CDR2 is SVGAGI (reference sequence). The V gene end was trimmed by 6 bases and the J gene end by 5 bases; junction bases not matched to a gene: 8. CDR3 DNA sequence: TGTGCCAGCAGCAGACCAACAGGGGGGACTGAAGCTTTCTTT. Translation gives CASSRPTGGTEAFF.

This sequence joins TRBV2 and TRBJ2-1; 9 nucleotides agree with TRBD2. The junction had 12 bases not matched to a gene; V was cut back by 7 bases and J by 5 bases. The germline gives CDR1 SNHLY, CDR2 FYNNEI. The CDR3 covers 16 residues. The CDR3 spells CASTPRRRGGHNEQFF. In nucleotides, the CDR3 is TGTGCCAGCACCCCTCGGCGGCGGGGGGGCCACAATGAGCAGTTCTTC.

This clonotype was detected many times. The chain uses TRBV7-9 and TRBJ1-1, with a possible D match to TRBD1 (5 bases). Germline-derived CDR1 and CDR2 are SEHNR and FQNEAQ (reference sequence). V lost 1 base and J lost 1, with 16 bases in between. This CDR3 has 17 amino acids. In DNA, the CDR3 is TGTGCCAGCAGCTTAGGTTGGAGGGGCCCGGGGAACACTGAAGCTTTCTTT. It encodes CASSLGWRGPGNTEAFF.

This clonotype came up many times. This chain's CDR3 is CASSRRDGGGEAFF. CDR3 in DNA: TGTGCCAGCAGCCGCCGGGACGGGGGAGGTGAAGCTTTCTTT. V gene TRBV5-6 combines with J gene TRBJ1-1; weak D call: TRBD1 (5 bases). Between the trimmed V and J ends, which lost 4 bases and 7 bases, there was a span of 17 bases. Germline V gene lookup returns CDR1 SGHDT and CDR2 YYEEEE. CDR3 length: 14 amino acids.

The chain has TRBV9 and TRBJ2-2; 9 nucleotides line up with TRBD1. The CDR3 spans 19 residues. J lost 0 bases, V lost 1 base, and 10 bases had no gene match. Germline CDR1 SGDLS, CDR2 YYNGEE. The CDR3 DNA sequence: TGTGCCAGCAGCGTAACGATTTCGGGACAGGGTCCGAACACCGGGGAGCTGTTTTTT. Amino acids: CASSVTISGQGPNTGELFF.

This clonotype has only a few counts. V is TRBV7-3 and J is TRBJ2-1, with TRBD2 matching 9 bases. CDR1 and CDR2 from the germline V gene are SGHTA and FQGTGA. The CDR3 consists of 14 residues. J lost 9 bases, V lost 3 bases, and 6 bases had no gene match. CDR3 sequence reads: CASSLVAGVAEQFF. The CDR3 DNA is TGTGCCAGCAGCTTGGTAGCGGGAGTTGCTGAGCAGTTCTTC.

This clonotype was detected many times. The chain combines TRBV7-9 with TRBJ1-1; D is unresolved. The germline V gene encodes CDR1 SEHNR and CDR2 FQNEAQ (reference sequence). Trimming removed 4 bases from V and 5 bases from J, with 14 bases in between. The CDR3 runs 14 residues. This CDR3 reads CASSSRTVGTEAFF. CDR3 DNA sequence: TGTGCCAGCAGCTCACGGACTGTGGGGACTGAAGCTTTCTTT.

This sequence joins TRBV7-9 and TRBJ1-1; possible D gene TRBD1, 6 bases. With 4 bases removed from V and 3 bases from J, the gap between germline ends came to 9 bases. Per germline, CDR1 SEHNR and CDR2 FQNEAQ (reference sequence). CDR3 length: 13 amino acids. In nucleotides, the CDR3 is TGTGCCAGCAGCTATGCAGGGGACACTGAAGCTTTCTTT. This encodes CASSYAGDTEAFF. Supplemented by reference TRBV7-9 and TRBJ1-1, the full variable domain reads DTGVSQNPRHKITKRGQNVTFRCDPISEHNRLYWYRQTLGQGPEFLTYFQNEAQLEKSRLLSDRFSAERPKGSFSTLEIQRTEQGDSAMYLCASSYAGDTEAFFGQGTRLTVV.

This clonotype was picked up a small number of times. The V call is TRBV21-1, the J call TRBJ1-1. TRBV21-1 is a recognized pseudogene. This CDR3 comprises 15 residues. The CDR3 loop is CASISPRGGTTEAFF. In DNA form, the CDR3 reads TGTGCCAGCATCTCACCCAGGGGAGGGACCACTGAAGCTTTCTTT.

This sequence joins TRBV30 and TRBJ1-2, with D uncertain. Germline V gives CDR1 GTSNPN, CDR2 SVGIG (reference sequence). Trimming stripped 0 bases from V and 8 bases from J, with 13 bases between. The CDR3 sequence is 13 residues long. CDR3 protein: CAWSVGHNMGYTF. CDR3 sequence (DNA): TGTGCCTGGAGTGTGGGCCACAATATGGGCTACACCTTC.

A few counts support this clonotype. V gene TRBV5-5 combines with J gene TRBJ2-2; D is unresolved. Trimming removed 4 bases at V and 4 bases at J, with 14 bases between. Germline V gene sequence: CDR1 SGHKS, CDR2 YYEKEE (reference sequence). There are 15 residues in the CDR3. Written as DNA, the CDR3 is TGTGCCAGCAGCCCGGACCGCCTCGGCACCGGGGAGCTGTTTTTT. Translation gives CASSPDRLGTGELFF.